These 2 T cell receptor beta chains came from one sample sequenced in a study of response to subunit inactivated influenza vaccine. TCRdb called the RT-PCR reads again in MiXCR, with one record for every CDR3 protein. This sample carries over 300,000 distinct CDR3 sequences, 20% to 25% of them seen once, and the ten largest clones take roughly a tenth. The sequencing here drew on PBMCs from blood, taken less than 22 months after vaccination. The receptors stem from a man in his fifties or sixties who received an inactivated influenza vaccine.

This clonotype was seen a handful of times. The chain couples TRBV7-9 to TRBJ1-1, with D unclear. Germline V gene lookup returns CDR1 SEHNR and CDR2 FQNEAQ (reference sequence). The CDR3 loop spans 14 amino acids. With 5 bases removed from V and 3 bases from J, the gap between germline ends came to 13 bases. This chain's CDR3 is CASSPGGAYTEAFF. The CDR3 DNA reads TGTGCCAGCAGCCCCGGTGGAGCCTACACTGAAGCTTTCTTT. The full variable domain, with the rest looked up from reference TRBV7-9 and TRBJ1-1, is DTGVSQNPRHKITKRGQNVTFRCDPISEHNRLYWYRQTLGQGPEFLTYFQNEAQLEKSRLLSDRFSAERPKGSFSTLEIQRTEQGDSAMYLCASSPGGAYTEAFFGQGTRLTVV.

The genes are TRBV6-5 and TRBJ2-7, with a possible D match to TRBD1 (5 bases). Germline V CDR1 and CDR2: MNHEY, SVGAGI. The CDR3 loop spans 16 amino acids. V was pared by 0 bases and J by 2 bases, with 14 bases between. This chain's CDR3 is CASSYSPWTPTYEQYF. The CDR3 DNA is TGTGCCAGCAGTTACTCGCCGTGGACACCTACCTACGAGCAGTACTTC.